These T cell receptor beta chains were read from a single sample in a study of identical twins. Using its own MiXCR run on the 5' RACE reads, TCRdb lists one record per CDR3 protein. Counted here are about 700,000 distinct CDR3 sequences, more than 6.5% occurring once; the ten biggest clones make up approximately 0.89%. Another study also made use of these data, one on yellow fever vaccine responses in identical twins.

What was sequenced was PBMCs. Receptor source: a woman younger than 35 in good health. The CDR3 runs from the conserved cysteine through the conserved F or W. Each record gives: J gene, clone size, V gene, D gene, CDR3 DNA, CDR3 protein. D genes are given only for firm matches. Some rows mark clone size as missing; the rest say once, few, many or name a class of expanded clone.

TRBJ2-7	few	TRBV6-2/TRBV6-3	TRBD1	TGTGCCAGCAGTTATGGTGGCTTGGGACAGGGGGCCATCTACGAGCAGTACTTC	CASSYGGLGQGAIYEQYF
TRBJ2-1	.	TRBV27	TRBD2	TGTGCCAGCAGTTTGGCTAGCGGGAGGGGGCATGAGCAGTTCTTC	CASSLASGRGHEQFF
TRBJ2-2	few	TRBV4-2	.	TGTGCCAGCAGGGGTCTTGAGACGGGCGGCGGGGAGCTGTTTTTT	CASRGLETGGGELFF
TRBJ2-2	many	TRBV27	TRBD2	TGTGCCAGCAGTTCTAGGGGACTAGCGGGACGCGGGGAGCTGTTTTTT	CASSSRGLAGRGELFF
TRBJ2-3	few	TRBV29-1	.	TGCAGCGGTGGATCCCTAGGCCGCACAGATACGCAGTATTTT	CSGGSLGRTDTQYF
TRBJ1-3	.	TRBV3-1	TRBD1	TGTGCCAGCAGCCAAGGGGACAGGGGTGGAAACACCATATATTTT	CASSQGDRGGNTIYF
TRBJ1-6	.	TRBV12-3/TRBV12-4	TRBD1	TGTGCCAGCACCGCGGGACAGGGCTATAATCCACCCCTCCACTTT	CASTAGQGYNPPLHF
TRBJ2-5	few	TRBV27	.	TGTGCCAGCAGTTTATCGATTTGGGAGACCCAGTACTTC	CASSLSIWETQYF
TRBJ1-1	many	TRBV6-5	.	TGTGCCAGCAGTTATGGAGGGACTGAAGCTTTCTTT	CASSYGGTEAFF
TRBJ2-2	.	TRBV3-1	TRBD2	TGTGCCAGCAGCCGCGACCGGGGGTCTAGCGGGAGCCCCGAGCTGTTTTTT	CASSRDRGSSGSPELFF
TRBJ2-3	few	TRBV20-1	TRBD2	TGCAGTGCTAGGGGACTAGCGGGGGCCCCAGATACGCAGTATTTT	CSARGLAGAPDTQYF
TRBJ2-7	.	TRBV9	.	TGTGCCAGCAGCGTTCGGGGGCTCTACGAGCAGTACTTC	CASSVRGLYEQYF
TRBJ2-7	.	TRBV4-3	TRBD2	TGCGCCAGCAGCCAAGAACTAGCGGGAACCTCCTACGAGCAGTACTTC	CASSQELAGTSYEQYF
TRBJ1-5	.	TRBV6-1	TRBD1	TGTGCCAGCAGACAAACGACAGGGGGAAGTCAGCCCCAGCATTTT	CASRQTTGGSQPQHF
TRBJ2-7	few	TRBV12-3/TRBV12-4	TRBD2	TGTGCCAGCTGCGCCCTAGCGGGAGAGAGAGACGAGCAGTACTTC	CASCALAGERDEQYF
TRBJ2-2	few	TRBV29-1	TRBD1	TGCAGCGTTGAGGACAGGGGGCTGACCGGGGAGCTGTTTTTT	CSVEDRGLTGELFF
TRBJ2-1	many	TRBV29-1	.	TGCAGCCCGAGACTGGGTTCTGAGCAGTTCTTC	CSPRLGSEQFF
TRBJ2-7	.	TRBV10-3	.	TGTGCCATCAGTCGGCTAGCCGACTCCTACGAGCAGTACTTC	CAISRLADSYEQYF
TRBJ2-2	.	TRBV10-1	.	TGCGACAGACCTCAAGGCGGTCCTAACACCGGGGAGCTGTTTTTT	CDRPQGGPNTGELFF
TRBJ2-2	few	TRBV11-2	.	TGTGCCAGCAGCTTAATTGGGGGGGGGCCTACCGGGGAGCTGTTTTTT	CASSLIGGGPTGELFF
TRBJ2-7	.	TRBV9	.	TGTGCCAGCAGCGTAGTTCCGTTCTCCTACGAGCAGTACTTC	CASSVVPFSYEQYF
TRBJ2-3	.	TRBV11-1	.	TGTGCCAGCAGCTACTGGGCACAGGGACCCAGCACAGATACGCAGTATTTT	CASSYWAQGPSTDTQYF
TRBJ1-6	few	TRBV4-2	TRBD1	TGTGCCAGCAGCCTCTACGGGACAGCAGATTCACCCCTCCACTTT	CASSLYGTADSPLHF
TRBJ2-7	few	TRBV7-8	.	TGTGCCAGCAGCTTTGTGCAGGGGTCGGACGAGCAGTACTTC	CASSFVQGSDEQYF